This T cell receptor (beta chain) was obtained from a study of shared clonotypes between healthy human individuals. For the study at large: Aged between 18 and 49, the donors were a couple of women and three men.

About this clone: Its target is not known.

The data were produced by immunoSEQ multiplex PCR, yet TCRdb's version contains in-frame clones alone and is incomplete. The table has more than 900,000 clones, around 82% seen once. Study findings and constraints: The study generally estimated greater richness for naive than memory subsets. Investigators expected sequencing depth to affect clonotype sharing among donors.

Splitting of CD4+ cells produced CD45RA+ naive and CD45RA-negative memory subsets. The germline gives CDR1 GTSNPN, CDR2 SVGIG (reference sequence). CDR3 size: 17 residues. The V and J ends lost 1 base and 2 bases, in that order; junction bases with no gene match: 11. Sequencing used memory CD4+ T cells from PBMCs. The sample's subset: CD45RA-negative fraction. The rearrangement uses TRBV30 and TRBJ1-3, with 7 bases that match TRBD1. This TCR derives from a man aged 18-30 years in good health. Some clones in this sample may be carry-over from other donors' samples. This CDR3 reads CAWSELINRGPGNTIYF. The CDR3 DNA follows: TGTGCCTGGAGTGAACTCATCAACAGGGGACCTGGAAACACCATATATTTT.